The clone carrying this T cell receptor (beta chain) was recorded a few times. Its antigen is still unknown. Using unique molecular identifiers, the investigators prepared the TCRbeta library. Each CDR3 protein is one row after TCRdb ran MiXCR on the PCR reads. Of approximately 650,000 distinct CDR3 sequences in the sample, 10% to 15% were seen once. This entry belongs to a study of T-cell reconstitution after alpha-beta-depleted transplantation in children. The study's findings and limits: Expanded clones from the graft, numbering several hundred, reportedly supplied alpha-beta T cells about two months after transplant. The main origin of T-cell counts and diversity one year after transplant was newly produced T cells. The high TCRbeta diversity at day 60 in some patients came from surviving recipient T cells and thymic progenitors.

Sequencing used PBMCs, obtained before TCRalphabeta/CD19-depleted stem cell transplant. The clonotype originates from a girl aged 2 to 10 with congenital amegakaryocytic thrombocytopenia, due to receive a stem cell transplant.

The CDR3 nucleotides are TGCGCCAGCAGGAGACTAGCAGACTCCTACGAGCAGTACTTC. This translates into CASRRLADSYEQYF. The chain links TRBV5-1 to TRBJ2-7; 7 nucleotides align to TRBD2. Germline CDR1 is SGHRS and CDR2 is YFSETQ. V was pared by 5 bases and J by 0 bases, with 5 bases of the junction left unmatched. This CDR3 spans 14 amino acids. The full variable domain, with the rest looked up from reference TRBV5-1 and TRBJ2-7, is KAGVTQTPRYLIKTRGQQVTLSCSPISGHRSVSWYQQTPGQGLQFLFEYFSETQRNKGNFPGRFSGRQFSNSRSEMNVSTLELGDSALYLCASRRLADSYEQYFGPGTRLTVT.